This entry is about one TCR beta chain. These data are taken from a study of blood T cell repertoires in COVID-19. Study overall: PBMCs, B-cell-depleted T cells, or T cells provided the cDNA or gDNA that made up the material.

CDR3 length equals 15 residues. CDR1 and CDR2 (germline): SGDLS, YYNGEE. V gave up 3 bases and J gave up 2 bases; unmatched junction bases: 4. The repertoire was sequenced with immunoSEQ multiplex PCR; TCRdb's copy has only in-frame clones and lacks some. The table records 300,000 to 450,000 clones, around 90% of them present only once. The sample comprised peripheral blood. This chain links TRBV9 with TRBJ2-1, with TRBD2 matching over 8 bases. The sequence derives from a woman younger than 45 with COVID-19, enrolled during active disease. Written as DNA, the CDR3 is TGTGCCAGCAGCGCCGGGACTAGAACCTACAATGAGCAGTTCTTC. As protein: CASSAGTRTYNEQFF.